The 19 T cell receptor beta chains listed next were all sequenced from one sample in a study of T cells in Graves' hyperthyroidism and ophthalmopathy. TCR beta CDR3 regions were amplified from RNA. A set of HTBI primers served as the primers for a first-round RT-PCR of the TCR CDR3. TCRdb redid the calling of the multiplex PCR reads with MiXCR, one entry per CDR3 protein. The sample has about 580,000 distinct CDR3 sequences, approximately 14% seen once; the top ten hold almost 6%. The sequencing sample was made of blood. These receptors came from a woman in her thirties with Graves' hyperthyroidism that later progressed to Graves' ophthalmopathy.

Notes on this clonotype: A much bigger clone sits one base away, suggesting this may be a read error. The V call is TRBV27, the J call TRBJ2-7; D might be TRBD2 (6 bases). The germline gives CDR1 MNHEY, CDR2 SMNVEV (reference sequence). The CDR3 covers 13 residues. The DNA for the CDR3 is TGTGCCAGCAGTTTACACGAAACGGGGGAGCCGTACTTC. Amino acids: CASSLHETGEPYF.

This clonotype was counted ten times or more. The chain is built from TRBV11-2 and TRBJ1-2; possibly TRBD1 for D (5 bases). Germline loops: CDR1 SGHAT, CDR2 FQNNGV. This CDR3 contains 13 residues. V was clipped by 5 bases and J by 4 bases, with 11 bases between them. Written as DNA, the CDR3 is TGTGCCAGCAGCCCAGACAGTTCCTATGGCTACACCTTC. Translation: CASSPDSSYGYTF.

There are many counts of this clonotype. This chain connects TRBV13 to TRBJ2-3, with TRBD2 as a possible D gene (6 bases). This CDR3 comprises 15 residues. The germline V gene encodes CDR1 PRHDT and CDR2 FYEKMQ (reference sequence). Deletions cut 4 bases from V and 4 bases from J, with 15 bases between. The CDR3 DNA sequence: TGTGCCAGCAGCTCAAGGCGGGGAGAAGCAGATACGCAGTATTTT. Its protein product is CASSSRRGEADTQYF. Drawing the rest from reference TRBV13 and TRBJ2-3, the complete variable domain is AAGVIQSPRHLIKEKRETATLKCYPIPRHDTVYWYQQGPGQDPQFLISFYEKMQSDKGSIPDRFSAQQFSDYHSELNMSSLELGDSALYFCASSSRRGEADTQYFGPGTRLTVL.

This clonotype showed up many times. This chain connects TRBV7-8 to TRBJ2-1; D unresolved. CDR3 length: 11 residues. V was shortened by 5 bases and J by 10 bases, with 9 bases between the two germline ends. Germline V gene sequence: CDR1 SGHVS, CDR2 FQNEAQ. CDR3 coding DNA: TGTGCCAGCAGCCCGGGTCGGGAGCAGTTCTTC. Translation: CASSPGREQFF.

This clonotype was seen ten or more times. This chain connects TRBV6-1 to TRBJ1-2; 9 bases are a match to TRBD1. The CDR3 sequence is 13 residues long. The trim removed 9 bases at V and 3 bases at J, leaving 5 bases unmatched. The V gene's germline CDR1 is MNHNS and CDR2 SASEGT. The CDR3 is CASSTGGYYGYTF. In nucleotides, the CDR3 is TGTGCCAGTTCGACAGGGGGTTACTATGGCTACACCTTC.

The table lists this clonotype with many counts. J is TRBJ2-3 and V is TRBV5-1; D is possibly TRBD2 (5 bases). Trimming left V 1 base short and J 1 base short, with 16 bases between. The CDR3 spans 17 residues. CDR1 and CDR2 (germline): SGHRS, YFSETQ. As DNA, the CDR3 is TGCGCCAGCAGCTTGCTACTAGTATGGGCTGGCACAGATACGCAGTATTTT. It yields the protein CASSLLLVWAGTDTQYF.

This clonotype was recorded a few times. The gene calls are TRBV5-1 and TRBJ2-5; tentative D call: TRBD2 (6 bases). Germline-derived CDR1 and CDR2 are SGHRS and YFSETQ. With 3 bases removed from V and 5 bases from J, the gap between germline ends came to 14 bases. The CDR3 length is 14 residues. The CDR3 sequence: CASSSGEAGETQYF. In DNA, the CDR3 is TGCGCCAGCAGCTCGGGGGAGGCGGGGGAGACCCAGTACTTC.

V is TRBV6-1 and J is TRBJ2-1; 13 nucleotides match TRBD2. V dropped 6 bases and J dropped 8; count of bases not matched to a gene: 13. CDR1 and CDR2 from the germline V gene are MNHNS and SASEGT. The CDR3 spans 17 residues. CDR3 sequence: CASSLLEWGLAGYEQFF. The CDR3 DNA follows: TGTGCCAGCAGCCTCCTGGAATGGGGACTAGCGGGATATGAGCAGTTCTTC.

This clonotype was observed many times. The chain couples TRBV20-1 to TRBJ2-7, with D maybe TRBD2 (5 bases). The V gene's germline CDR1 is DFQATT and CDR2 SNEGSKA (reference sequence). Between the trimmed V and J ends, which lost 3 bases and 4 bases, there was a span of 16 bases. CDR3 length equals 14 residues. The DNA of the CDR3 is TGCAGTGCTAGTTTGGGAGCGATCGGGTACGAGCAGTACTTC. It codes for CSASLGAIGYEQYF.

Comment on this clonotype: A much larger clonotype is one base distant, so this may be a read error. The chain has TRBV28 and TRBJ1-5, with D unresolved. The CDR3 runs to 15 residues. Germline V gene lookup returns CDR1 MDHEN and CDR2 SYDVKM. The CDR3 nucleotides are TGTGCCGGCAGTTTGCGCGGGCATAGCAATCAGCCCCAGCATTTT. Its protein product is CAGSLRGHSNQPQHF.

This clonotype was counted a few times. The chain joins TRBV5-1 to TRBJ2-7, with D perhaps TRBD2 (5 bases). Germline V gene data show CDR1 as SGHRS and CDR2 as YFSETQ. The CDR3 loop spans 15 amino acids. Trimming removed 1 base at V and 6 bases at J, with 17 bases between. The CDR3 DNA sequence: TGCGCCAGCAGCTTGTGCCCACGGGAAGAAGGCGAGCAGTACTTC. Protein: CASSLCPREEGEQYF.

This chain uses TRBV5-4 with TRBJ2-2, with TRBD1 identical over 7 bases. V shed 3 bases, J shed 5 bases, and the junction held 4 bases outside the gene matches. The germline gives CDR1 SGHNT, CDR2 YYREEE (reference sequence). CDR3 size: 14 residues. The chain's CDR3 is CASSSTGETGELFF. The CDR3, as DNA: TGTGCCAGCAGCTCAACAGGGGAGACCGGGGAGCTGTTTTTT.

This clonotype was seen ten or more times. The chain joins TRBV27 to TRBJ2-7, with D tentatively TRBD2 (6 bases). The V and J ends lost 5 bases and 7 bases respectively, with 24 bases between them. CDR3 length: 16 amino acids. Germline loops: CDR1 MNHEY, CDR2 SMNVEV (reference sequence). CDR3 sequence: CASSLNPGLTPQEQYF. The CDR3, as DNA: TGTGCCAGCAGTCTCAACCCGGGACTCACTCCTCAGGAGCAGTACTTC.

This clonotype was recorded a few times. As DNA, the CDR3 is TGTGCCAGCAGCTTGGCGGGGACTAGCGTTGGCGAGCAGTACTTC. Translation gives CASSLAGTSVGEQYF. This sequence joins TRBV5-4 and TRBJ2-7, with TRBD2 identical over 10 bases. The junction had 6 bases not matched to a gene; V was cut back by 0 bases and J by 6 bases. The CDR3 loop spans 15 amino acids. Germline CDR1 reads SGHNT; CDR2 reads YYREEE (reference sequence).

Comments on this clonotype: A much larger clone sits a single nucleotide away, making a read error possible. The chain recombines TRBV6-8 with TRBJ2-1; D is perhaps TRBD1 or TRBD2 (6 bases each). The germline gives CDR1 MNHGY, CDR2 SAAAGT. Trimming cost V 0 bases and J 0 bases, with 15 bases left between them. The CDR3 is 18 amino acids. The CDR3 protein is CASSYSEGGPPSYNEQFF. The CDR3 coding sequence is TGTGCCAGCAGTTACTCCGAGGGGGGTCCCCCCTCCTACAATGAGCAGTTCTTC.

A word on this clonotype: A much larger clone lies one base from this, so it may be a read error. V usage is TRBV6-1 and J usage is TRBJ2-1, with D tentatively TRBD1 (6 bases). Germline CDR1 and CDR2: MNHNS and SASEGT. Trimming removed 5 bases from V and 2 bases from J, with 10 bases in between. The CDR3 length is 14 residues. CDR3 nucleotide sequence: TGTGCCAGCAGTCAGGGGCCAGCCTACAATGAGCAGTTCTTC. Translation gives CASSQGPAYNEQFF.

This clonotype turned up a few times. CDR3 loop: CASSTAGQAISYEQYF. CDR3 DNA: TGTGCCAGCAGCACAGCGGGACAGGCGATCTCCTACGAGCAGTACTTC. This sequence joins TRBV11-2 and TRBJ2-7; TRBD1 is a possible D gene (8 bases). Germline CDR1 SGHAT, CDR2 FQNNGV. Trimming left V 5 bases short and J 0 bases short, with 17 bases between. CDR3 length: 16 amino acids.

J is TRBJ1-2 and V is TRBV30; TRBD1 matches at 7 bases. Germline CDR1 GTSNPN, CDR2 SVGIG (reference sequence). This CDR3 has 17 residues. V lost 3 bases, J lost 0 bases, and 13 bases stayed unmatched. The CDR3: CAWSEGTAYPPNYGYTF. The CDR3 region has the DNA TGTGCCTGGAGCGAGGGGACAGCTTATCCCCCTAACTATGGCTACACCTTC.

Turning to this clonotype: This may be a read error, as it is one base from a much larger clone. The chain joins TRBV6-2 or TRBV6-3 to TRBJ2-1; perhaps TRBD2 as D (7 bases). The CDR3 spans 13 residues. Deletions cut 8 bases from V and 9 bases from J, with 17 bases between. Germline assignment: CDR1 MNHEY and CDR2 SVGEGT. CDR3 nucleotide sequence: TGTGCCAGCGGGGGGGCGGGAGTTAGTGAGCAGTTCTTC. Its protein is CASGGAGVSEQFF.